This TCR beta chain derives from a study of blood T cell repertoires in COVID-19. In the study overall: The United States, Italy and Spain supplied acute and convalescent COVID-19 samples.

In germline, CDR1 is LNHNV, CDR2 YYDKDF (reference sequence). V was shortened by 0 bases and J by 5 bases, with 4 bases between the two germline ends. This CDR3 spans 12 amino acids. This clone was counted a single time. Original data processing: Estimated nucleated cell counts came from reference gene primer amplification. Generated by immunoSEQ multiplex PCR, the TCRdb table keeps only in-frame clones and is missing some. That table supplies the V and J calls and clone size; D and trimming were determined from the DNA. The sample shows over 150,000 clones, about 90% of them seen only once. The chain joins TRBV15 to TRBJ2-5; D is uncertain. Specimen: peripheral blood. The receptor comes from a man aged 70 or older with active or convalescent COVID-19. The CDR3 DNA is TGTGCCACCAGCAGAGATAGTGAGACCCAGTACTTC. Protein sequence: CATSRDSETQYF.